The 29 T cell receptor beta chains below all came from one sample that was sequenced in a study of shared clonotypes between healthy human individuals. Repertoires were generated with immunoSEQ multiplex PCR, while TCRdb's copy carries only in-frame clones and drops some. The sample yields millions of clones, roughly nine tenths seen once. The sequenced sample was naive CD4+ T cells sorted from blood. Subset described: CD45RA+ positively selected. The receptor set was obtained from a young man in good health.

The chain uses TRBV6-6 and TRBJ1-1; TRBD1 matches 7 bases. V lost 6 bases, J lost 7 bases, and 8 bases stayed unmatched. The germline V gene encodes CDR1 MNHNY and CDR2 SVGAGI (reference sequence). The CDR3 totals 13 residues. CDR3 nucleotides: TGTGCCAGCAGACCGGCTAACAGGGGTGAAGCTTTCTTT. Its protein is CASRPANRGEAFF.

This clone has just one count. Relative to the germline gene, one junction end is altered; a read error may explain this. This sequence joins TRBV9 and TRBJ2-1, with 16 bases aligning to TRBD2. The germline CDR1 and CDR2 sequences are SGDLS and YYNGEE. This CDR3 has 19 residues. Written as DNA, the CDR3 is TGTGCCAGCACCGTAGGGACTAGCGGGGGGGGCAGTAATTGGAATGAGCAGTTCTTC. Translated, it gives CASTVGTSGGGSNWNEQFF.

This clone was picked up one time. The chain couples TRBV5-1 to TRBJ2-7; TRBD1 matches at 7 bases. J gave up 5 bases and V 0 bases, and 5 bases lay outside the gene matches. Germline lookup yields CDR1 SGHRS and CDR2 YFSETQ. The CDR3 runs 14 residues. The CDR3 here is CASSLETGNHEQYF. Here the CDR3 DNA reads TGCGCCAGCAGCTTGGAGACAGGGAACCACGAGCAGTACTTC.

Here the CDR3 DNA reads TGTGCCTGGAGTGTATTGACGAGAAAACTGTTTTTT. This sequence encodes CAWSVLTRKLFF. The chain couples TRBV30 to TRBJ1-4, with D uncertain. V lost 0 bases and J lost 10, with 9 bases in between. The CDR3 sequence is 12 residues long. CDR1 and CDR2 (germline): GTSNPN, SVGIG (reference sequence).

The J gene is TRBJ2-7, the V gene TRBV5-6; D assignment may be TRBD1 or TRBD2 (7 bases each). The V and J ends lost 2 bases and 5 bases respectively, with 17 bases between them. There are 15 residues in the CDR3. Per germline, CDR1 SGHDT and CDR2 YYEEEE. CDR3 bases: TGTGCCAGCAGCTTTCTCGGGGCAGGGGGGGACGAGCAGTACTTC. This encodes CASSFLGAGGDEQYF.

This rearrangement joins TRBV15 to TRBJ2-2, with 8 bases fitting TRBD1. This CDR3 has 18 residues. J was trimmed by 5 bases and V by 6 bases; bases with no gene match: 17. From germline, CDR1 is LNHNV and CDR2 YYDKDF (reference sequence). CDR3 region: CATSPTRRPGTGTGELFF. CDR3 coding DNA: TGTGCCACCAGTCCCACTCGAAGACCGGGGACAGGTACCGGGGAGCTGTTTTTT.

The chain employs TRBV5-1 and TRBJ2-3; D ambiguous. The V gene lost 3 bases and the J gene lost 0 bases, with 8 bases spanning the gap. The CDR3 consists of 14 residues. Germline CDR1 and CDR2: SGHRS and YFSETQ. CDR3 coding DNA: TGCGCCAGCAGCTCCAGGATAAGCACAGATACGCAGTATTTT. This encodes CASSSRISTDTQYF.

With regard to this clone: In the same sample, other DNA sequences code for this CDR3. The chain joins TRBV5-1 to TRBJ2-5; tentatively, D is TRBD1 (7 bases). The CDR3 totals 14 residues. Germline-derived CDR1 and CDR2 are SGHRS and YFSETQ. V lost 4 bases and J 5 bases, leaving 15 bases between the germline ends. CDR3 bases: TGCGCCAGCAGCAGCGGAGGGGGCGCGGAGACCCAGTACTTC. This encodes CASSSGGGAETQYF.

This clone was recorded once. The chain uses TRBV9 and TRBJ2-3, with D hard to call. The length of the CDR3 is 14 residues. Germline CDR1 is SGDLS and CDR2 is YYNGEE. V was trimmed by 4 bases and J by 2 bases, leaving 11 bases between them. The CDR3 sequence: CASSPRDATDTQYF. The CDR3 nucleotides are TGTGCCAGCAGCCCTCGCGACGCCACAGATACGCAGTATTTT.

CDR3 region: CASSLVTSGANVLTF. CDR3 nucleotide sequence: TGCGCCAGCAGCTTGGTTACCTCTGGGGCCAACGTCCTGACTTTC. The V call is TRBV5-1, the J call TRBJ2-6; D not certain. The CDR3 has 15 residues. V was shortened by 0 bases and J by 0 bases, with 4 bases between the two germline ends. The germline CDR1 and CDR2 sequences are SGHRS and YFSETQ.

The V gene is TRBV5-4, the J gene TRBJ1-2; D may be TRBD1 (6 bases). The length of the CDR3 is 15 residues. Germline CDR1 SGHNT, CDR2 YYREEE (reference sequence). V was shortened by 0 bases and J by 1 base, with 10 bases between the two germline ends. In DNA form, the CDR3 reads TGTGCCAGCAGCTTGGCCGACAGGATTAACTATGGCTACACCTTC. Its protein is CASSLADRINYGYTF.

CDR3 sequence: CASSRFSYNEQFF. DNA of the CDR3: TGTGCCAGCAGTCGCTTCTCCTACAATGAGCAGTTCTTC. This chain links TRBV6-5 with TRBJ2-1; D gene ambiguous. Germline V gene sequence: CDR1 MNHEY, CDR2 SVGAGI. The length of the CDR3 is 13 residues. The ends were cut back, 5 bases at V and 0 bases at J, with 5 bases in the middle.

The CDR3 DNA is TGTGCCAGCAGCTTAAGTACTGGGGCCCGCACAGATACGCAGTATTTT. Translation: CASSLSTGARTDTQYF. This sequence joins TRBV7-9 and TRBJ2-3; D perhaps matches TRBD1 (5 bases). Trimming cost V 2 bases and J 1 base, with 13 bases left between them. This CDR3 spans 16 amino acids. CDR1 is SEHNR and CDR2 is FQNEAQ in the germline V gene (reference sequence).

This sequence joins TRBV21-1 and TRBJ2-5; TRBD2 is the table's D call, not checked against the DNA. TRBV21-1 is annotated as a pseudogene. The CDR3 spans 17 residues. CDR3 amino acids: CASSNVPAGALEETQYF. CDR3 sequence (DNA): TGTGCCAGCAGCAATGTACCAGCGGGGGCGCTGGAAGAGACCCAGTACTTC.

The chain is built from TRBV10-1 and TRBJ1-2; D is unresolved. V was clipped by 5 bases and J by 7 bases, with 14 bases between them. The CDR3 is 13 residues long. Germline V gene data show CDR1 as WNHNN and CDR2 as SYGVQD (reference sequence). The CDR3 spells CASSRAPDSGYTF. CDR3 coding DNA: TGCGCCAGCAGTAGGGCCCCGGATAGTGGCTACACCTTC.

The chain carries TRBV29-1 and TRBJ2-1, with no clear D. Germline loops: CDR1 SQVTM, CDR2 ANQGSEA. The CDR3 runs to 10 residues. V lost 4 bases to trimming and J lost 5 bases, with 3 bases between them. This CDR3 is CSVGDNEQFF. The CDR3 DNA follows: TGCAGCGTTGGGGACAATGAGCAGTTCTTC.

CDR3 sequence: CASRWAGGGDEQFF. The CDR3 DNA is TGCGCCAGCAGATGGGCGGGAGGAGGGGATGAGCAGTTCTTC. This chain links TRBV5-1 with TRBJ2-1; 8 nucleotides agree with TRBD2. The junction had 9 bases not matched to a gene; V was cut back by 5 bases and J by 8 bases. The length of the CDR3 is 14 residues. Germline lookup yields CDR1 SGHRS and CDR2 YFSETQ.

The CDR3 loop reads CASSQGDRVGEQYF. CDR3 in DNA: TGCGCCAGCAGCCAAGGGGACAGGGTGGGAGAGCAGTACTTC. This chain links TRBV4-1 with TRBJ2-7; TRBD1 agrees at 9 bases. Germline V gene sequence: CDR1 MGHRA, CDR2 YSYEKL. J lost 7 bases, V lost 1 base, and 5 bases had no gene match. The length of the CDR3 is 14 residues.

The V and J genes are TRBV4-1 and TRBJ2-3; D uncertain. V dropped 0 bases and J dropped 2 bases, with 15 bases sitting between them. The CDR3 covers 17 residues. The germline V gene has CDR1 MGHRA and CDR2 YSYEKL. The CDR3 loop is CASSQDGQWKSTDTQYF. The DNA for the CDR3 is TGCGCCAGCAGCCAAGATGGTCAGTGGAAATCCACAGATACGCAGTATTTT.

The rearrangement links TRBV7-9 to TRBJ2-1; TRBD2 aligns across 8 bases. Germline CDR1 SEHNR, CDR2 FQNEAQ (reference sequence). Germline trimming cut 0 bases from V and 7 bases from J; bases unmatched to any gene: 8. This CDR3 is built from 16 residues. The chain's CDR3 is CASSLAFAGGRNEQFF. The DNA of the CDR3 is TGTGCCAGCAGCTTAGCTTTTGCGGGAGGTAGAAATGAGCAGTTCTTC.

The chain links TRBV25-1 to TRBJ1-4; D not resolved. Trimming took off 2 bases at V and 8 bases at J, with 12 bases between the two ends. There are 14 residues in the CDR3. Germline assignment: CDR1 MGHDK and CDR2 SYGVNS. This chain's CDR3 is CASSEGGPGEKLFF. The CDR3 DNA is TGTGCCAGCAGTGAAGGAGGGCCAGGCGAAAAACTGTTTTTT.

The CDR3 loop reads CAWSYGGEQYF. The CDR3, as DNA: TGTGCCTGGAGTTATGGTGGCGAGCAGTACTTC. V is TRBV30 and J is TRBJ2-7; D gene uncertain. Trimming took 2 bases from V and 6 from J, leaving 8 bases between them. Per the germline V gene, CDR1 is GTSNPN and CDR2 is SVGIG (reference sequence). CDR3 size: 11 residues.

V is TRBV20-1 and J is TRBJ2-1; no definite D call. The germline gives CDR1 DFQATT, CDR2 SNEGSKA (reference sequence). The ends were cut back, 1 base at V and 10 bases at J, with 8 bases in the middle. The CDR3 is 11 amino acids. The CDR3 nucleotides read TGCAGTGCTAGAGCGTGGTTCGAGCAGTTCTTC. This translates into CSARAWFEQFF.

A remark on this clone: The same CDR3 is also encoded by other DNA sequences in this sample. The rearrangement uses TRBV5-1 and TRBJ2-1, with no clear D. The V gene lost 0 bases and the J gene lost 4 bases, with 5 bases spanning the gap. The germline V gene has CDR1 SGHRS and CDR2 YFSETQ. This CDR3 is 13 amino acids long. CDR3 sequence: CASSLGGYNEQFF. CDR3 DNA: TGCGCCAGCAGCTTGGGAGGATACAATGAGCAGTTCTTC.

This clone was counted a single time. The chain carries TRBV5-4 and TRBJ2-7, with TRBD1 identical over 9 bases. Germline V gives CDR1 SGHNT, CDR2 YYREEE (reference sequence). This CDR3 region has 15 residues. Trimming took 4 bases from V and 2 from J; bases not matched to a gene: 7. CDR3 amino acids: CASSGGQGGAYEQYF. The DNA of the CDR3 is TGTGCCAGCAGCGGGGGACAGGGAGGGGCCTACGAGCAGTACTTC.

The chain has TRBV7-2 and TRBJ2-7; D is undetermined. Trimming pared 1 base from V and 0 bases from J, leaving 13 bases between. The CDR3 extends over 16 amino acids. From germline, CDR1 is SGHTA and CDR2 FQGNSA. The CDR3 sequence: CASSLGSGPSSYEQYF. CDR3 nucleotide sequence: TGTGCCAGCAGCTTAGGATCTGGACCCAGCTCCTACGAGCAGTACTTC. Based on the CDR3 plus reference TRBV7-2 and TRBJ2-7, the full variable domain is GAGVSQSPSNKVTEKGKDVELRCDPISGHTALYWYRQSLGQGLEFLIYFQGNSAPDKSGLPSDRFSAERTGGSVSTLTIQRTQQEDSAVYLCASSLGSGPSSYEQYFGPGTRLTVT.

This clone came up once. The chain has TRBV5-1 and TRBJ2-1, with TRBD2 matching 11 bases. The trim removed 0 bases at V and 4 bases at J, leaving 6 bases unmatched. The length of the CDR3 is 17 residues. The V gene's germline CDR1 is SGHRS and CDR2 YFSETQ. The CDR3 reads CASSLGTGTSGYNEQFF. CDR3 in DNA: TGCGCCAGCAGCTTGGGTACCGGGACTAGCGGTTACAATGAGCAGTTCTTC.

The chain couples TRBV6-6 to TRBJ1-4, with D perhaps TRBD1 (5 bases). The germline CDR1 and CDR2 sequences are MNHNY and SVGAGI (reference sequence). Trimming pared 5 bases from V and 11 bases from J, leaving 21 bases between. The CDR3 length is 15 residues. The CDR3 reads CASSLGHDFLKKLFF. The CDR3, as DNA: TGTGCCAGCAGTCTCGGACACGATTTTCTTAAGAAACTGTTTTTT.

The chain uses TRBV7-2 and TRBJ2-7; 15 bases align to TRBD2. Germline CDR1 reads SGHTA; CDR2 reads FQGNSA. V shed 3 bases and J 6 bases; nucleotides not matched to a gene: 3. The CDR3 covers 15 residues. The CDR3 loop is CASSLRGLAGGEQYF. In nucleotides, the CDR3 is TGTGCCAGCAGCTTGAGGGGACTAGCGGGAGGCGAGCAGTACTTC.